This TCR beta chain was retrieved from a study of T cell responses to AZD1222 COVID-19 vaccine. Per the germline V gene, CDR1 is SEHNR and CDR2 is FQNEAQ (reference sequence). The CDR3 is 13 residues long. The V and J ends lost 7 bases and 5 bases respectively, with 15 bases between them. Data came from immunoSEQ multiplex PCR; TCRdb stores just in-frame clones and leaves some out. This repertoire shows roughly 160,000 clones, 75% to 90% found once; its top ten account for about 6.9%. This TCR came from an adult in good health. V gene TRBV7-9 combines with J gene TRBJ2-7; D tentatively reads TRBD1 or TRBD2 (6 bases each). The material was peripheral blood, obtained on day 0 of AZD1222 vaccination. The CDR3 sequence: CASTLGGINEQYF. For the CDR3, the DNA is TGTGCCAGCACCCTAGGGGGGATTAACGAGCAGTACTTC.